The sample holds many counts of the clone carrying this T cell receptor beta chain. What it binds is not known. The CDR3 is made up of 16 amino acids. The trim removed 2 bases at V and 6 bases at J, leaving 11 bases unmatched. Per the germline V gene, CDR1 is MNHEY and CDR2 is SVGEGT. This sample was taken from a study of read filtering for tumor transcriptome and immune sequencing. Whole-study context: The cohort had 17 men and under 15 women aged roughly 45 to 90, mean around 63 years. Transcriptome libraries were built from DNase-treated RNA.

The library was built from about 400 ng RNA with molecular barcoded adaptors for alpha/delta and beta/gamma chains. MiXCR, run by TCRdb on the reads, gives a single entry per CDR3 protein. The sample shows more than 100,000 distinct CDR3 sequences, 13% of them seen only once. Findings and limits, study-wide: Sorted CD138-negative bone marrow cells were not purified T cells.

The V and J genes are TRBV6-2 or TRBV6-3 and TRBJ1-1, with 8 bases matching TRBD1. Material: a population of CD138-negative cells sorted from bone marrow. The sequence derives from a donor aged 40 or over with multiple myeloma. The CDR3 protein is CASSYNFDRGDSEAFF. The CDR3 nucleotides are TGTGCCAGCAGTTACAACTTTGACAGGGGTGATTCTGAAGCTTTCTTT.